The 22 T cell receptor beta chains below come from one sample, sequenced in a study of blood T cell repertoires in COVID-19. Libraries were prepared by immunoSEQ multiplex PCR; TCRdb keeps only in-frame clonotypes and omits some of them. The table shows 69,000 or so clones, with about 82% occurring only once. What was sequenced was peripheral blood. Source of these receptors: a woman aged 80 or over with active or convalescent COVID-19.

This chain joins TRBV11-2 and TRBJ2-5; tentative D call: TRBD1 (6 bases). Trimming shortened V by 1 base and J by 5 bases, and 17 bases separated the two germline ends. This CDR3 is 16 amino acids long. Germline V gives CDR1 SGHAT, CDR2 FQNNGV. CDR3 nucleotides: TGTGCCAGCAGCTTAGTGGTGGGGGCCCGAGGGGAGACCCAGTACTTC. This gives the protein CASSLVVGARGETQYF.

The V and J genes are TRBV14 and TRBJ1-1; 9 bases are shared with TRBD1. The V gene's germline CDR1 is SGHDN and CDR2 FVKESK. The ends lost 1 base at V and 10 bases at J; junction bases unmatched: 10. The CDR3 length is 15 residues. CDR3 nucleotides: TGTGCCAGCAGCCAAGCCACCGGGACAGGGCTGCGAGCTTTCTTT. Translation: CASSQATGTGLRAFF. Full variable domain (outside the CDR3, taken from reference TRBV14 and TRBJ1-1): EAGVTQFPSHSVIEKGQTVTLRCDPISGHDNLYWYRRVMGKEIKFLLHFVKESKQDESGMPNNRFLAERTGGTYSTLKVQPAELEDSGVYFCASSQATGTGLRAFFGQGTRLTVV.

The J gene is TRBJ2-3, the V gene TRBV7-2; 8 nucleotides match TRBD2. The CDR3 extends over 16 amino acids. V trimming: 5 bases; J trimming: 0 bases; junction bases outside the gene matches: 7. CDR1 and CDR2 (germline): SGHTA, FQGNSA. The CDR3 DNA reads as TGTGCCAGCAGCCGGTTACTAGCGGCTAGCACAGATACGCAGTATTTT. Translated, it gives CASSRLLAASTDTQYF. Full variable domain (rest looked up from reference TRBV7-2 and TRBJ2-3): GAGVSQSPSNKVTEKGKDVELRCDPISGHTALYWYRQSLGQGLEFLIYFQGNSAPDKSGLPSDRFSAERTGGSVSTLTIQRTQQEDSAVYLCASSRLLAASTDTQYFGPGTRLTVL.

The chain combines TRBV28 with TRBJ1-4, with 7 bases lining up with TRBD1. V was pared by 2 bases and J by 6 bases, with 3 bases of the junction left unmatched. The germline V gene has CDR1 MDHEN and CDR2 SYDVKM. The CDR3 covers 14 residues. CDR3 sequence reads: CASSLPQGDEKLFF. The CDR3 DNA reads as TGTGCCAGCAGTTTACCTCAGGGGGATGAAAAACTGTTTTTT.

In this sample, this clone turned up a few times. The CDR3 is CSVGLGGVNEQFF. The CDR3 DNA is TGCAGCGTGGGACTAGGAGGGGTCAATGAGCAGTTCTTC. This chain connects TRBV29-1 to TRBJ2-1; TRBD2 aligns across 8 bases. V lost 6 bases, J lost 6 bases, and 7 bases stayed unmatched. The CDR3 totals 13 residues. Germline CDR1 SQVTM, CDR2 ANQGSEA.

V and J are TRBV29-1 and TRBJ2-1, with 9 positions matching TRBD1. Trimming at V came to 6 bases and at J to 6 bases, leaving 9 bases not matched to a gene. Per the germline V gene, CDR1 is SQVTM and CDR2 is ANQGSEA. The length of the CDR3 is 14 residues. CDR3 DNA: TGCAGCGTGACCGGACAGGGGATTATCAATGAGCAGTTCTTC. Protein product: CSVTGQGIINEQFF.

The gene calls are TRBV7-9 and TRBJ2-3; no reliable D call. This CDR3 region has 14 residues. The V gene lost 10 bases and the J gene lost 2 bases, with 16 bases spanning the gap. Germline CDR1 SEHNR, CDR2 FQNEAQ (reference sequence). Here the CDR3 DNA reads TGTGCCACCCGGTGGGCTCCCTACACAGATACGCAGTATTTT. Encoded protein: CATRWAPYTDTQYF. Full variable domain (rest looked up from reference TRBV7-9 and TRBJ2-3): DTGVSQNPRHKITKRGQNVTFRCDPISEHNRLYWYRQTLGQGPEFLTYFQNEAQLEKSRLLSDRFSAERPKGSFSTLEIQRTEQGDSAMYLCATRWAPYTDTQYFGPGTRLTVL.

This clone is a singleton in its sample. The V gene is TRBV4-1, the J gene TRBJ2-7; a weak D match, TRBD2 (6 bases). CDR1 is MGHRA and CDR2 is YSYEKL in the germline V gene. This CDR3 comprises 14 residues. Trimming left V 6 bases short and J 4 bases short, with 16 bases between. The CDR3 nucleotides are TGCGCCAGCAGAGGACACGGTAGCGGATACGAGCAGTACTTC. Protein: CASRGHGSGYEQYF.

The sample holds one count of this clone. This chain joins TRBV11-3 and TRBJ2-5; the D gene is possibly TRBD2 (5 bases). This CDR3 region has 13 residues. CDR1 is SGHNT and CDR2 is YENEEA in the germline V gene. V lost 1 base to trimming and J lost 2 bases, with 5 bases between them. The DNA for the CDR3 is TGTGCCAGCAGCTTAGGAGGGCAAGAGACCCAGTACTTC. It yields the protein CASSLGGQETQYF.

The chain joins TRBV30 to TRBJ1-2, with D tentatively TRBD1 (5 bases). Germline V gene lookup returns CDR1 GTSNPN and CDR2 SVGIG (reference sequence). V gave up 0 bases and J gave up 4 bases, with 15 bases separating them. The CDR3 has 15 amino acids. The CDR3 nucleotides read TGTGCCTGGAGTGTACTGGCCAGGGATGGCTATGGCTACACCTTC. Translating gives CAWSVLARDGYGYTF.

The chain couples TRBV19 to TRBJ2-1, with 12 bases aligning to TRBD1. The junction had 5 bases not matched to a gene; V was cut back by 3 bases and J by 8 bases. This CDR3 is 15 amino acids long. Germline V lookup: CDR1 LNHDA, CDR2 SQIVND (reference sequence). The CDR3 region is CASSMPGQGAYEQFF. The CDR3 region has the DNA TGTGCCAGTAGTATGCCGGGACAGGGGGCCTATGAGCAGTTCTTC.

The rearrangement uses TRBV7-3 and TRBJ1-6; D may be TRBD1 (6 bases). This CDR3 is built from 13 residues. Deletions cut 3 bases from V and 9 bases from J, with 9 bases between. Germline-derived CDR1 and CDR2 are SGHTA and FQGTGA. CDR3 residues: CASSLGAGSPLHF. The DNA for the CDR3 is TGTGCCAGCAGCTTGGGGGCGGGTTCACCCCTCCACTTT.

The CDR3 is CASSLSGPRGSPLHF. CDR3 sequence (DNA): TGTGCCAGCAGCTTAAGTGGGCCGCGGGGGTCACCCCTCCACTTT. The chain recombines TRBV7-8 with TRBJ1-6, with D possibly being TRBD1 (5 bases). The CDR3 loop spans 15 amino acids. Trimming pared 2 bases from V and 10 bases from J, leaving 15 bases between. The germline V gene has CDR1 SGHVS and CDR2 FQNEAQ.

V gene TRBV4-2 combines with J gene TRBJ2-2; D gene unclear. Germline values: CDR1 LGHNA, CDR2 YNFKEQ. This CDR3 spans 14 amino acids. V was clipped by 4 bases and J by 3 bases, with 9 bases between them. The CDR3 protein is CASSLGDYTGELFF. DNA for the CDR3: TGTGCCAGCAGCCTAGGAGACTACACCGGGGAGCTGTTTTTT.

This rearrangement joins TRBV5-4 to TRBJ1-2, with TRBD1 identical over 8 bases. The ends lost 4 bases at V and 0 bases at J; junction bases unmatched: 8. CDR3 length: 16 residues. In germline, CDR1 is SGHNT, CDR2 YYREEE (reference sequence). The CDR3 nucleotides read TGTGCCAGCAGCGGTGGACAGGGAGAAACTAACTATGGCTACACCTTC. Its protein product is CASSGGQGETNYGYTF.

This clone was seen a single time. This chain uses TRBV28 with TRBJ1-5; TRBD1 aligns across 10 bases. CDR1 and CDR2 from the germline V gene are MDHEN and SYDVKM. CDR3 length equals 16 residues. V lost 6 bases and J lost 7; bases outside the gene matches: 12. In nucleotides, the CDR3 is TGTGCCAGCAGCCAGAGACAGGGGGCTAGAGGACAGCCCCAGCATTTT. Its protein product is CASSQRQGARGQPQHF.

This chain uses TRBV6-5 with TRBJ2-7, with 10 positions matching TRBD2. The V gene end was trimmed by 7 bases and the J gene end by 5 bases; junction bases not matched to a gene: 8. Germline V gene lookup returns CDR1 MNHEY and CDR2 SVGAGI. The CDR3 sequence is 14 residues long. The chain's CDR3 is CASTPSGRANEQYF. Here the CDR3 DNA reads TGTGCCAGCACCCCCAGCGGGAGGGCCAACGAGCAGTACTTC.

This clone was found once. This chain uses TRBV19 with TRBJ2-2; TRBD2 agrees at 11 bases. The germline gives CDR1 LNHDA, CDR2 SQIVND (reference sequence). The CDR3 consists of 18 residues. Losses at the gene ends were 5 bases for V and 6 bases for J; bases not matched to a gene: 14. CDR3 sequence reads: CASSPRGSGGAYPGELFF. CDR3 nucleotide sequence: TGTGCCAGTAGTCCCCGAGGTAGCGGGGGGGCTTATCCCGGGGAGCTGTTTTTT.

The chain joins TRBV6-2 or TRBV6-3 to TRBJ2-1; 9 bases map to TRBD1. The CDR3 extends over 15 amino acids. J gave up 3 bases and V 5 bases, and 5 bases lay outside the gene matches. Germline CDR1 reads MNHEY; CDR2 reads SVGEGT. The chain's CDR3 is CASSTRDRVYNEQFF. CDR3 nucleotide sequence: TGTGCCAGCAGTACACGGGACAGGGTCTACAATGAGCAGTTCTTC.

The gene calls are TRBV5-4 and TRBJ1-2; 9 bases map to TRBD1. After removal of 2 bases from V and 7 bases from J, the junction contained 3 bases not matched to a gene. Per the germline V gene, CDR1 is SGHNT and CDR2 is YYREEE (reference sequence). This CDR3 has 13 amino acids. CDR3 coding DNA: TGTGCCAGCAGCTTACAGGGGGCGAGTGGCTACACCTTC. Its translation is CASSLQGASGYTF.

The chain has TRBV18 and TRBJ2-1; 8 bases fit TRBD1. Trimming took 2 bases from V and 5 from J; bases not matched to a gene: 8. The CDR3 contains 16 residues. Looked up from germline, CDR1 is KGHSH and CDR2 is LQKENI. CDR3 loop: CASSPTGDRRNNEQFF. CDR3 DNA: TGTGCCAGCTCACCAACCGGGGACAGGAGGAACAATGAGCAGTTCTTC.

This clone was counted a single time. Other nucleotide sequences from this sample produce the same CDR3. The rearrangement uses TRBV27 and TRBJ1-6; D not certain. CDR1 MNHEY and CDR2 SMNVEV come from the germline V gene (reference sequence). Trimming removed 5 bases at V and 2 bases at J, with 10 bases between. There are 15 residues in the CDR3. The CDR3 sequence: CASSIAGTYNSPLHF. CDR3 in DNA: TGTGCCAGCAGTATTGCCGGGACCTATAATTCACCCCTCCACTTT.